These 24 T cell receptor beta chains were sequenced from one sample in a study of cytomegalovirus exposure and HLA in healthy donors (TCRdb year 2017). Libraries were made using the immunoSEQ multiplex PCR assay. For the multiplex PCR, a mixture combining 60 forward primers for TCR Vbeta segments and 13 reverse primers for TCR Jbeta segments was used. Sourced from immuneACCESS, this table was stored by TCRdb with only in-frame sequences that have V and J called. A share of the clones is absent; for the studies checked, an unresolved V gene accounts for under half, and the remainder has no known explanation. Present in this sample are approximately 220,000 clones, approximately 80% of which were seen just once. The ten largest clonotypes hold about a sixth of the sample. The sample consisted of PBMCs. These receptors were obtained from a man aged 40-50 years in good health and CMV-seronegative.

The rearrangement uses TRBV28 and TRBJ2-2; TRBD2 aligns across 7 bases. Germline assignment: CDR1 MDHEN and CDR2 SYDVKM. V gave up 8 bases and J gave up 0 bases; unmatched junction bases: 12. There are 17 residues in the CDR3. In nucleotides, the CDR3 is TGTGCCAGCGTCCCCGGGGGTGCGGGAGCGAACACCGGGGAGCTGTTTTTT. Protein sequence: CASVPGGAGANTGELFF.

With respect to this clone: Relative to the germline gene, one junction end is altered; a read error may explain this. The gene calls are TRBV6-4 and TRBJ2-1; 10 bases line up with TRBD2. Germline CDR1 reads MRHNA; CDR2 reads SNTAGT. CDR3 length equals 15 residues. CDR3 nucleotides: TGTGCCAGCGCGAGACTAGCGGGTTCCTTCAATGAGCAGTTCTTC. Translating gives CASARLAGSFNEQFF.

The rearrangement links TRBV27 to TRBJ1-5; D is possibly TRBD1 (5 bases). Germline V gene lookup returns CDR1 MNHEY and CDR2 SMNVEV (reference sequence). The CDR3 is made up of 16 amino acids. The V and J ends lost 3 bases and 1 base respectively, with 13 bases between them. The CDR3 bases are TGTGCCAGCAGTTTGGGGAGGGGTGGAAGCAATCAGCCCCAGCATTTT. As protein: CASSLGRGGSNQPQHF.

J is TRBJ2-1 and V is TRBV6-5, with 8 nucleotides matching TRBD1. Germline-derived CDR1 and CDR2 are MNHEY and SVGAGI. This CDR3 has 15 residues. The trim removed 7 bases at V and 3 bases at J, leaving 8 bases unmatched. The CDR3 coding sequence is TGTGCCAGCACCTTGACAGGGGACAACTACAATGAGCAGTTCTTC. Its protein product is CASTLTGDNYNEQFF.

The J gene is TRBJ2-7, the V gene TRBV19, with D perhaps TRBD2 (5 bases). Trimming left V 4 bases short and J 2 bases short, with 18 bases between. The CDR3 length is 16 residues. Germline V gene sequence: CDR1 LNHDA, CDR2 SQIVND (reference sequence). In DNA, the CDR3 is TGTGCCAGTAGTAAAGGGCAGCCGACTACCGCCTACGAGCAGTACTTC. This gives the protein CASSKGQPTTAYEQYF.

Here the CDR3 reads CASSLSRGGIGGELFF. DNA for the CDR3: TGTGCCAGCAGCTTAAGCAGGGGAGGGATAGGCGGGGAGCTGTTTTTT. The chain carries TRBV7-3 and TRBJ2-2, with a tentative D call TRBD2 (7 bases). The germline CDR1 and CDR2 sequences are SGHTA and FQGTGA. Trimming left V 1 base short and J 7 bases short, with 16 bases between. The CDR3 runs to 16 residues.

This chain joins TRBV14 and TRBJ2-3; D remains ambiguous. Looked up from germline, CDR1 is SGHDN and CDR2 is FVKESK. The CDR3 consists of 16 residues. Deletions cut 0 bases from V and 1 base from J, with 11 bases between. The CDR3 nucleotides are TGTGCCAGCAGCCAAGATCAGGTCGGCCGCACAGATACGCAGTATTTT. Translating it yields CASSQDQVGRTDTQYF.

This rearrangement joins TRBV7-9 to TRBJ2-7; D gene uncertain. Germline V gives CDR1 SEHNR, CDR2 FQNEAQ (reference sequence). Trimming took 2 bases from V and 3 from J, leaving 8 bases between them. The CDR3 is 13 residues long. The CDR3 is CASSLSLVYEQYF. The CDR3 DNA follows: TGTGCCAGCAGCTTAAGTCTAGTCTACGAGCAGTACTTC.

The chain carries TRBV18 and TRBJ2-7, with 7 nucleotides matching TRBD1. The length of the CDR3 is 13 residues. V was pared by 5 bases and J by 5 bases, with 6 bases of the junction left unmatched. From germline, CDR1 is KGHSH and CDR2 LQKENI. As DNA, the CDR3 is TGTGCCAGCTCAGAGTGGACAGGAGACGAGCAGTACTTC. This codes for CASSEWTGDEQYF.

CDR3 coding DNA: TGTGCCAGCAGCCTCGGGGACAGGGTCTGGGCCCCTGAAAAACTGTTTTTT. Its protein product is CASSLGDRVWAPEKLFF. V gene TRBV7-9 combines with J gene TRBJ1-4, with 9 positions matching TRBD1. Per germline, CDR1 SEHNR and CDR2 FQNEAQ (reference sequence). The J segment lost 7 bases and the V segment lost 5 bases, leaving 14 bases of the junction unmatched. The CDR3 consists of 17 residues.

This chain links TRBV5-1 with TRBJ2-7; D perhaps matches TRBD2 (5 bases). The CDR3 length is 12 residues. With 4 bases removed from V and 6 bases from J, the gap between germline ends came to 11 bases. Germline assignment: CDR1 SGHRS and CDR2 YFSETQ. CDR3 DNA sequence: TGCGCCAGCAGCCTCGACGGGGTCGAGCAGTACTTC. As protein: CASSLDGVEQYF.

The V call is TRBV2, the J call TRBJ2-5; TRBD1 matches at 9 bases. In germline, CDR1 is SNHLY, CDR2 FYNNEI. V trimming: 8 bases; J trimming: 4 bases; junction bases outside the gene matches: 11. The CDR3 consists of 15 residues. The DNA for the CDR3 is TGTGCCAGCTGGGGTGGACAGGGGAAAACAGAGACCCAGTACTTC. Translated: CASWGGQGKTETQYF. Full variable domain (rest looked up from reference TRBV2 and TRBJ2-5): EPEVTQTPSHQVTQMGQEVILRCVPISNHLYFYWYRQILGQKVEFLVSFYNNEISEKSEIFDDQFSVERPDGSNFTLKIRSTKLEDSAMYFCASWGGQGKTETQYFGPGTRLLVL.

This clone was seen once. The gene calls are TRBV6-7 and TRBJ2-3; 8 positions match TRBD1. TRBV6-7 is filed as an ORF, its function uncertain. The CDR3 covers 14 residues. V gave up 9 bases and J gave up 4 bases; unmatched junction bases: 9. This CDR3 reads CASLDRERSDTQYF. The DNA for the CDR3 is TGTGCCAGTTTGGACAGGGAACGCTCAGATACGCAGTATTTT.

The chain carries TRBV19 and TRBJ1-1; D is possibly TRBD1 (6 bases). The CDR3 has 15 amino acids. Germline V gene lookup returns CDR1 LNHDA and CDR2 SQIVND (reference sequence). Trimming removed 5 bases from V and 0 bases from J, with 13 bases in between. The CDR3 protein is CASSPIQGLNTEAFF. CDR3 DNA sequence: TGTGCCAGTAGTCCAATACAGGGATTGAACACTGAAGCTTTCTTT.

V gene TRBV7-9 combines with J gene TRBJ2-2; the D gene is possibly TRBD1 (5 bases). Trimming took 3 bases from V and 1 from J, leaving 6 bases between them. The CDR3 length is 14 residues. Germline V lookup: CDR1 SEHNR, CDR2 FQNEAQ (reference sequence). CDR3 loop: CASSFGQNTGELFF. CDR3 DNA: TGTGCCAGCAGCTTTGGACAGAACACCGGGGAGCTGTTTTTT.

This clone was observed a handful of times. The chain joins TRBV4-1 to TRBJ2-1; 10 bases are shared with TRBD2. With V trimmed by 0 bases and J by 6 bases, 5 bases remained unmatched. The CDR3 spans 16 residues. Per the germline V gene, CDR1 is MGHRA and CDR2 is YSYEKL. CDR3 sequence (DNA): TGCGCCAGCAGCCAAGAAGGAGCGGGAGGGTTCAATGAGCAGTTCTTC. Protein product: CASSQEGAGGFNEQFF.

The chain carries TRBV10-3 and TRBJ2-7; TRBD2 aligns across 7 bases. V lost 10 bases, J lost 6 bases, and 12 bases stayed unmatched. The CDR3 consists of 13 residues. CDR1 and CDR2 from the germline V gene are ENHRY and SYGVKD. The CDR3 here is CATGGTQGGEQYF. The CDR3 DNA reads as TGTGCCACCGGGGGGACCCAGGGAGGCGAGCAGTACTTC.

The gene calls are TRBV18 and TRBJ2-6; D is uncertain. Germline CDR1 reads KGHSH; CDR2 reads LQKENI. The germline V and J ends were trimmed by 3 bases and 1 base, with 4 bases remaining between them. This CDR3 has 14 residues. The CDR3 loop reads CASSPPSGANVLTF. The CDR3 DNA is TGTGCCAGCTCACCCCCTTCTGGGGCCAACGTCCTGACTTTC.

This chain links TRBV2 with TRBJ2-3; TRBD2 aligns across 7 bases. J gave up 0 bases and V 1 base, and 4 bases lay outside the gene matches. CDR1 SNHLY and CDR2 FYNNEI come from the germline V gene. The CDR3 sequence is 16 residues long. The CDR3 loop reads CASSEGLAVSTDTQYF. CDR3 nucleotides: TGTGCCAGCAGTGAAGGGCTAGCGGTGAGCACAGATACGCAGTATTTT.

The chain recombines TRBV7-3 with TRBJ2-1; 10 bases fit TRBD2. This CDR3 comprises 15 residues. Per the germline V gene, CDR1 is SGHTA and CDR2 is FQGTGA. The junction had 6 bases not matched to a gene; V was cut back by 3 bases and J by 7 bases. The DNA for the CDR3 is TGTGCCAGCAGCTTTCTAGCGGGAGTCGGGAATGAGCAGTTCTTC. This encodes CASSFLAGVGNEQFF.

This chain links TRBV5-8 with TRBJ1-5; TRBD1 agrees at 7 bases. The CDR3 contains 14 residues. CDR1 and CDR2 from the germline V gene are SGHTS and YDEGEE. The V gene end was trimmed by 4 bases and the J gene end by 7 bases; junction bases not matched to a gene: 8. Written as DNA, the CDR3 is TGTGCCAGCAGCCTTCACAGGGGAAACCAGCCCCAGCATTTT. Protein product: CASSLHRGNQPQHF. Looking up the rest from reference TRBV5-8 and TRBJ1-5 gives the full variable domain: EAGVTQSPTHLIKTRGQQATLRCSPISGHTSVYWYQQALGLGLQFLLWYDEGEERNRGNFPPRFSGRQFPNYSSELNVNALELEDSALYLCASSLHRGNQPQHFGDGTRLSIL.

The chain carries TRBV25-1 and TRBJ2-7, with D maybe TRBD1 (5 bases). The germline CDR1 and CDR2 sequences are MGHDK and SYGVNS. Trimming left V 1 base short and J 5 bases short, with 15 bases between. The CDR3 has 15 amino acids. CDR3 residues: CASSEFRAGIDEQYF. In nucleotides, the CDR3 is TGTGCCAGCAGTGAATTTAGGGCAGGGATCGACGAGCAGTACTTC.

This clone was recorded a few times. The chain combines TRBV6-6 with TRBJ2-5, with 13 positions matching TRBD2. Germline CDR1 and CDR2: MNHNY and SVGAGI (reference sequence). The CDR3 is 15 amino acids. J lost 5 bases, V lost 6 bases, and 6 bases had no gene match. CDR3 in amino acids: CASSWTSGRAETQYF. The CDR3 bases are TGTGCCAGCAGCTGGACTAGCGGGAGAGCTGAGACCCAGTACTTC.

This sequence joins TRBV5-6 and TRBJ2-7; a possible D gene is TRBD1 (6 bases). The CDR3 runs to 13 residues. The V gene's germline CDR1 is SGHDT and CDR2 YYEEEE. The germline V and J ends were trimmed by 2 bases and 3 bases, with 9 bases remaining between them. For the CDR3, the DNA is TGTGCCAGCAGCTTCGGGACAATCTACGAGCAGTACTTC. Its protein is CASSFGTIYEQYF.